Listed below are T cell receptor beta chains from one sample, sequenced in a study of blood T cell repertoires in COVID-19. The data were produced by immunoSEQ multiplex PCR, yet TCRdb's version contains in-frame clones alone and is incomplete. The table has some 120,000 clones, approximately 80% seen once. The sequencing sample was made of peripheral blood. The receptors here all came from a man aged 80 or over with acute or convalescent COVID-19. Each CDR3 is given with its conserved first and last residue. Each record gives: clone size, V gene, J gene, CDR3 protein. The size of a clone is reported for some rows only, either as once, few or many, or as a class for expanded clones.

>.|TRBV7-2|TRBJ2-2
CARRDGGGNGELFF
>.|TRBV14|TRBJ2-2
CANLTGKVDTGELFF
>once|TRBV14|TRBJ2-7
CASSLNFYEQYF
>few|TRBV5-1|TRBJ1-2
CASSSGWDRSNYGYTF
>.|TRBV7-2|TRBJ2-1
CASSFSTLNEQFF
>.|TRBV4-2|TRBJ1-5
CASSQVTGVDQPQHF
>.|TRBV7-2|TRBJ1-6
CASSFMAGANSPLHF
>.|TRBV2|TRBJ1-2
CASSERQGLDGYTF
>few|TRBV19|TRBJ2-5
CASSSGGRRETQYF
>once|TRBV7-9|TRBJ2-3
CASSLALRKDTDTQYF
>.|TRBV5-1|TRBJ2-5
CASSLVAKETQYF
>.|TRBV2|TRBJ1-2
CASSGTALNYGYTF
>.|TRBV21-1|TRBJ1-5
CASSETLGGLLSQPQHF
>few|TRBV28|TRBJ2-1
CASSRLAGGNNEQFF
>.|TRBV29-1|TRBJ1-5
CSVTTGTNQPQHF
>.|TRBV3-1/TRBV3-2|TRBJ2-2
CASSQGRSGGKTGELFF
>.|TRBV2|TRBJ2-3
CASSQGTGSTDTQYF
>.|TRBV3-1/TRBV3-2|TRBJ1-3
CASSRSYRGSGNTIYF
>.|TRBV6-1|TRBJ2-7
CASSVWGDRVAYEQYF
>.|TRBV20-1|TRBJ1-1
CSASGPKGTEAFF
>once|TRBV6-5|TRBJ2-5
CVSRDAGTVKETQYF
>.|TRBV6-1|TRBJ2-1
CASSEAGRSGGAHNEQFF
>.|TRBV2|TRBJ1-2
CASNEQGAGNGYTF
>.|TRBV7-9|TRBJ2-6
CASSPATGVSGANVLTF
>.|TRBV29-1|TRBJ2-7
CSVDYGLGHEQYF
>.|TRBV15|TRBJ1-6
CATSRGDRDNPRLHF
>.|TRBV3-1/TRBV3-2|TRBJ2-7
CASSQRYEQYF